This TCR beta chain was sequenced in a study of T cells in localized non-small cell lung cancer (dated by TCRdb to 2020 to 2021). About the investigation overall: Comparing tumors with uninvolved tumor-adjacent lungs, the study looked at the T cell repertoires of fewer than 250 patients with early-stage NSCLC. The cohort comprised approximately 240 treatment-naïve NSCLC patients with resected, localized lung tumors. The mean age of the NSCLC patients was around 67 years, with roughly 120 men and 95 to 110 women.

TCR beta CDR3 regions were sequenced from DNA using the immunoSEQ Assay. Regarding the original processing steps: T cell density was computed as TCR beta template counts normalized to usable DNA estimated by amplifying housekeeping genes. Richness was estimated using the preseqR package, with extrapolation to 400,000 templates for PBMC samples and to 120,000 templates for tissue samples. Clonality was calculated as one minus Pielou's evenness. Differential abundance testing on productive amino-acid clonotypes, with a minimum total count of 5 and an alpha of 0.1, was used to identify tissue-enriched TCRs. The Jaccard Index and the Morisita Overlap Index were used to quantify repertoire overlap between compartments. TCR beta CDR3s were clustered by GLIPH together with public tetramer-defined viral CDR3s, and at least three viral sequences plus V-gene enrichment were required for viral motifs. Sourced from immuneACCESS, this table was stored by TCRdb with only in-frame sequences that have V and J called. A share of the clones is absent; for the studies checked, an unresolved V gene accounts for under half, and the remainder has no known explanation. That table gives V, J and clone size, and the DNA gave D and trimming. This sample lists tens of thousands of clones; about 90% were detected once. The ten largest clonotypes hold 2.6% of the sample.

The table lists this clone with a count of one. What this receptor recognizes is not known. The record has no base qualities; no much larger clone is one base away. At diagnosis, tumor, uninvolved tumor-adjacent lung and peripheral blood were collected and then preserved as a mix of FFPE and fresh-frozen material. For TCR repertoire profiling, the blood samples were analyzed as peripheral blood mononuclear cells. The CDR3 goes from the cysteine to the phenylalanine over 16 residues. Only the CDR3 region is kept as DNA, spanning 48 bases read in frame from base 1. Here is what the overall study found, with its caveats: Longer overall survival was associated with higher blood T cell density, whereas shorter survival was associated with higher adjacent-lung clonality. Uninvolved tumor-adjacent lung showed the highest T cell clonality, higher than tumor, which suggests more focused antigenic responses in the uninvolved tumor-adjacent lung. A median of about 55 of the top 100 tumor clones were detected in paired uninvolved adjacent lung, and 25 to 35 of these tumor clones were also found among the top 100 clones of the paired uninvolved adjacent lung. Since the design was exploratory, TCR variables were selected using unadjusted p-values with no false-discovery rate correction. Because multi-region tumor sequencing was not performed, intratumor heterogeneity could not be ruled out.

This receptor was obtained from a female donor older than 55 with stage I squamous cell lung carcinoma. Rearrangement joined TRBV21-1 to TRBJ1-2. TRBV21-1 is tagged as a pseudogene. Here the sequenced sample was peripheral blood, taken before any cancer treatment. The DNA sequence is as follows: TGTGCCAGCAGCACCCAGGACGGAGGCGGGATGGAGGGCTACACCTTC. Translated, it reads CASSTQDGGGMEGYTF.